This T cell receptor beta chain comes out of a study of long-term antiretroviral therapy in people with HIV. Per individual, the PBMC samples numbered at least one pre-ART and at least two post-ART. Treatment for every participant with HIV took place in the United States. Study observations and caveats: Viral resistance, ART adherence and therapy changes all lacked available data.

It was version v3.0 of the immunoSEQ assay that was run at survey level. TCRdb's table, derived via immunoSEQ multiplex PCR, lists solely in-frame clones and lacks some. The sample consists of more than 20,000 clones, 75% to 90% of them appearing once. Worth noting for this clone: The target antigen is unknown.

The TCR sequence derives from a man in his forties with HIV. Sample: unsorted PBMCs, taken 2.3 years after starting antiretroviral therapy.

This chain's CDR3 is CASSATESYGYTF. CDR3 DNA sequence: TGTGCCAGCAGTGCAACAGAGTCCTATGGCTACACCTTC. The rearrangement joins TRBV2 to TRBJ1-2, with D uncertain. The CDR3 sequence is 13 residues long. The germline gives CDR1 SNHLY, CDR2 FYNNEI. Trimming removed 4 bases from V and 4 bases from J, with 10 bases in between.